This T cell receptor beta chain was found in a study of T cell responses to AZD1222 COVID-19 vaccine. Findings of the study overall: Spike was spanned by vaccine-associated CD4 TCRs, with dominance at 160-218 and 743-854. In a largely white British group with more females than males, clonal diversity was possibly underestimated.

Some clones are missing from TCRdb's copy, which holds only in-frame ones; the method was immunoSEQ multiplex PCR. The sample has about 180,000 clones; 85% to 95% are singletons. CDR1 is SGHNT, CDR2 YYREEE, per germline (reference sequence). This CDR3 spans 13 amino acids. Trimming cost V 1 base and J 6 bases, with 8 bases left between them. There are a few counts of this clone. The target antigen is unknown. This chain connects TRBV5-4 to TRBJ1-5; D gene ambiguous. The sequencing used peripheral blood, collected 28 days after the second AZD1222 dose. The sequence derives from an adult who received the AZD1222 COVID-19 vaccine. The CDR3 region is CASSLHPGQPQHF. In DNA form, the CDR3 reads TGTGCCAGCAGCTTGCATCCGGGTCAGCCCCAGCATTTT. Combining the CDR3 with reference TRBV5-4 and TRBJ1-5 gives the whole variable domain ETGVTQSPTHLIKTRGQQVTLRCSSQSGHNTVSWYQQALGQGPQFIFQYYREEENGRGNFPPRFSGLQFPNYSSELNVNALELDDSALYLCASSLHPGQPQHFGDGTRLSIL.